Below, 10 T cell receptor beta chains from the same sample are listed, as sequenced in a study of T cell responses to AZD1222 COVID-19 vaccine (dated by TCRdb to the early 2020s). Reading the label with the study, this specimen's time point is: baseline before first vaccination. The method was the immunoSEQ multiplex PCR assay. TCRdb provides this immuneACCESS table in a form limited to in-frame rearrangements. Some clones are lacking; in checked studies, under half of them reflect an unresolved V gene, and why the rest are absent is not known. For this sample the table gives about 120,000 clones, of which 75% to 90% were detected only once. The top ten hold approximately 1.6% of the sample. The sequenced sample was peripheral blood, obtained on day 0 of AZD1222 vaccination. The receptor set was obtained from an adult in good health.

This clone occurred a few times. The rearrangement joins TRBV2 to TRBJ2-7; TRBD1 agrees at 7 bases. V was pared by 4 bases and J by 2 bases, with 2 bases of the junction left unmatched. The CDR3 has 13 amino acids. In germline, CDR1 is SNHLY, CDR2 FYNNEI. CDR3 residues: CASSGDRAYEQYF. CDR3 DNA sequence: TGTGCCAGCAGTGGTGACAGGGCCTACGAGCAGTACTTC.

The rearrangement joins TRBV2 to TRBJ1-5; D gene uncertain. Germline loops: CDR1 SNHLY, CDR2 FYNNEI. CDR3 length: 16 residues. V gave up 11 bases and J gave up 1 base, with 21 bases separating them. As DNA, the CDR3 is TGTGCCTCGAGGAGCAAACTTGAATGGAGCAATCAGCCCCAGCATTTT. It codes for CASRSKLEWSNQPQHF. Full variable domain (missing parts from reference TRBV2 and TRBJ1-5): EPEVTQTPSHQVTQMGQEVILRCVPISNHLYFYWYRQILGQKVEFLVSFYNNEISEKSEIFDDQFSVERPDGSNFTLKIRSTKLEDSAMYFCASRSKLEWSNQPQHFGDGTRLSIL.

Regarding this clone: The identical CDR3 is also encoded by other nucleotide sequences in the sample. CDR3 region: CASSLGLAGGSSYEQYF. CDR3 DNA: TGTGCCAGCAGCTTAGGACTAGCGGGGGGCAGCTCCTACGAGCAGTACTTC. The chain recombines TRBV9 with TRBJ2-7; 14 bases are shared with TRBD2. The V gene's germline CDR1 is SGDLS and CDR2 YYNGEE. V was clipped by 4 bases and J by 0 bases; unmatched bases: 6. This CDR3 contains 17 residues.

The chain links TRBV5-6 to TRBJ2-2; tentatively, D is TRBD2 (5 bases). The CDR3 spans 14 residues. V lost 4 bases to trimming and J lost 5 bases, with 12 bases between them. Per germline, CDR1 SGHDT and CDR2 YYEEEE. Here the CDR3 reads CASSPELVTGELFF. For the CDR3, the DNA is TGTGCCAGCAGCCCAGAACTAGTAACCGGGGAGCTGTTTTTT.

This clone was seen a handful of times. The CDR3 region is CASSQAGGAYEQYF. CDR3 DNA: TGTGCCAGCAGCCAAGCGGGGGGCGCCTACGAGCAGTACTTC. The chain carries TRBV5-4 and TRBJ2-7; 9 bases match TRBD2. Trimming removed 4 bases from V and 2 bases from J; junction bases left unmatched: 4. CDR1 is SGHNT, CDR2 YYREEE, per germline (reference sequence). There are 14 residues in the CDR3.

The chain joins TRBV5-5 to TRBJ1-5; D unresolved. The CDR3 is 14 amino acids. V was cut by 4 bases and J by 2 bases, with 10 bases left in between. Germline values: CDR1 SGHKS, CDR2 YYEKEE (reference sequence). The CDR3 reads CASSQLTGNQPQHF. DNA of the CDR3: TGTGCCAGCAGCCAACTGACGGGCAATCAGCCCCAGCATTTT.

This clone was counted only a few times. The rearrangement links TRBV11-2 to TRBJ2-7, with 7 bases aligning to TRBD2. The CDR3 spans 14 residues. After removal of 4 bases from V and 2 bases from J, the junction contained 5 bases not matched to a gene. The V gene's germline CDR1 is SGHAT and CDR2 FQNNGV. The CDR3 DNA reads TGTGCCAGCAGCTCTTCTAGCGGTCCCTACGAGCAGTACTTC. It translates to CASSSSSGPYEQYF.

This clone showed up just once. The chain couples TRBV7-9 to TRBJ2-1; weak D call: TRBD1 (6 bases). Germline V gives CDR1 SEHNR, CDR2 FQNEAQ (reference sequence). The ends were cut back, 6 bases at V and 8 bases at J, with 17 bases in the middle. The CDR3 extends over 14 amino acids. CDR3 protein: CASSSRQVSDEQFF. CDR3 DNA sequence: TGTGCCAGCAGTTCAAGACAGGTGTCGGATGAGCAGTTCTTC.

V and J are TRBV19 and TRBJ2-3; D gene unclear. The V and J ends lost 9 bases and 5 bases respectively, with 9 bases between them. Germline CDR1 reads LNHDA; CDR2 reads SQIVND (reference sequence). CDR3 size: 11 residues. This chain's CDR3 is CASQILDTQYF. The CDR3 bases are TGTGCCAGCCAAATATTAGATACGCAGTATTTT.

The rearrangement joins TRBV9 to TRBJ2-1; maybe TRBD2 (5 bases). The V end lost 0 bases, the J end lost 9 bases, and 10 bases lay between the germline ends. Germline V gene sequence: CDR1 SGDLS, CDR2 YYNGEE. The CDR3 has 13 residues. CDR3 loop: CASSVVLASEQFF. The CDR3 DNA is TGTGCCAGCAGCGTAGTGCTAGCCAGTGAGCAGTTCTTC.